The 16 T cell receptor beta chains reported below all come from one sample, sequenced in a study of radiation and T cells in renal cell carcinoma. Treatment noted: treatment-naive control, cytoreductive nephrectomy. Measured with immunoSEQ multiplex PCR; TCRdb has only the in-frame clones, and not every one. The data hold some 9,800 clones, with 65% observed a single time. Sequencing used tumor tissue, obtained from a patient whose treatment was nephrectomy without radiotherapy. The receptors were sampled from a man aged 60-69 years with renal cell carcinoma.

The V gene is TRBV5-1, the J gene TRBJ2-3; D not resolved. CDR3 length: 15 residues. Trimming removed 2 bases at V and 1 base at J, with 11 bases between. CDR1 and CDR2 (germline): SGHRS, YFSETQ. Here the CDR3 DNA reads TGCGCCAGCAGCTTAATGGGGATGGGCACAGATACGCAGTATTTT. Translated, it gives CASSLMGMGTDTQYF.

This chain uses TRBV19 with TRBJ2-1; possibly TRBD2 for D (6 bases). The CDR3 consists of 13 residues. V was shortened by 3 bases and J by 6 bases, with 9 bases between the two germline ends. Germline assignment: CDR1 LNHDA and CDR2 SQIVND (reference sequence). The CDR3 here is CASSIGTFNEQFF. The CDR3 nucleotides read TGTGCCAGTAGTATTGGGACTTTCAATGAGCAGTTCTTC.

The V and J genes are TRBV5-4 and TRBJ1-1; possibly TRBD1 for D (5 bases). V lost 0 bases, J lost 2 bases, and 14 bases lay in between. The CDR3 contains 16 residues. Germline CDR1 reads SGHNT; CDR2 reads YYREEE (reference sequence). DNA of the CDR3: TGTGCCAGCAGCTTGGCCGGCAGGGCCTTAAACACTGAAGCTTTCTTT. Its protein is CASSLAGRALNTEAFF.

The gene calls are TRBV29-1 and TRBJ1-1, with unresolved D. Germline V lookup: CDR1 SQVTM, CDR2 ANQGSEA. Trimming pared 6 bases from V and 10 bases from J, leaving 21 bases between. This CDR3 spans 13 amino acids. Here the CDR3 DNA reads TGCAGCGTGCGATCACCTCGAAAATACGGAGCTTTCTTT. Translated: CSVRSPRKYGAFF.

The chain employs TRBV27 and TRBJ1-1; 8 nucleotides align to TRBD1. Per germline, CDR1 MNHEY and CDR2 SMNVEV (reference sequence). With 5 bases clipped from V and 1 base from J, the junction kept 6 bases outside the gene matches. CDR3 length equals 15 residues. CDR3 amino acids: CASSNPGQANTEAFF. CDR3 nucleotides: TGTGCCAGCAGTAATCCGGGACAGGCGAACACTGAAGCTTTCTTT.

This clone occurred a few times. The chain uses TRBV18 and TRBJ2-5; D is ambiguous. CDR1 KGHSH and CDR2 LQKENI come from the germline V gene. V shed 2 bases and J shed 2 bases, with 6 bases lying between them. The CDR3 runs 13 residues. CDR3: CASSPGLQETQYF. CDR3 sequence (DNA): TGTGCCAGCTCACCAGGCTTGCAAGAGACCCAGTACTTC.

The V call is TRBV6-6, the J call TRBJ1-6, with a possible D match to TRBD1 (5 bases). The CDR3 extends over 16 amino acids. Looked up from germline, CDR1 is MNHNY and CDR2 is SVGAGI (reference sequence). V was pared by 5 bases and J by 3 bases, with 14 bases between. The CDR3 nucleotides are TGTGCCAGCAGTGGGGGGTGGGACGTCTATAATTCACCCCTCCACTTT. Translating it yields CASSGGWDVYNSPLHF.

The chain joins TRBV11-2 to TRBJ1-2; TRBD1 matches at 7 bases. The germline CDR1 and CDR2 sequences are SGHAT and FQNNGV. Trimming removed 4 bases from V and 8 bases from J; junction bases left unmatched: 10. The CDR3 loop spans 14 amino acids. The CDR3 DNA reads as TGTGCCAGCAGCTCCCCCACAGGGGCTATGGGCTACACCTTC. It encodes CASSSPTGAMGYTF.

This clone was observed a single time. The rearrangement uses TRBV19 and TRBJ1-1; a possible D gene is TRBD1 (5 bases). The V gene's germline CDR1 is LNHDA and CDR2 SQIVND (reference sequence). This CDR3 region has 11 residues. Trimming left V 11 bases short and J 3 bases short, with 10 bases between. The CDR3 spells CAPTGDTEAFF. In DNA form, the CDR3 reads TGTGCCCCTACGGGGGACACTGAAGCTTTCTTT. Looking up the rest from reference TRBV19 and TRBJ1-1 gives the full variable domain: DGGITQSPKYLFRKEGQNVTLSCEQNLNHDAMYWYRQDPGQGLRLIYYSQIVNDFQKGDIAEGYSVSREKKESFPLTVTSAQKNPTAFYLCAPTGDTEAFFGQGTRLTVV.

Only one count was recorded for this clone. The rearrangement uses TRBV11-2 and TRBJ2-5; 10 bases are shared with TRBD1. The CDR3 covers 14 residues. The J segment lost 4 bases and the V segment lost 1 base, leaving 0 bases of the junction unmatched. Germline V gene sequence: CDR1 SGHAT, CDR2 FQNNGV. CDR3 region: CASSLGTGGETQYF. CDR3 DNA sequence: TGTGCCAGCAGCTTAGGGACAGGGGGAGAGACCCAGTACTTC.

The rearrangement uses TRBV7-2 and TRBJ2-7; TRBD2 agrees at 9 bases. The CDR3 has 14 residues. Germline CDR1 reads SGHTA; CDR2 reads FQGNSA. With V trimmed by 1 base and J by 2 bases, 0 bases remained unmatched. The chain's CDR3 is CASSLGLAAYEQYF. In DNA form, the CDR3 reads TGTGCCAGCAGCTTAGGACTAGCGGCCTACGAGCAGTACTTC.

This clone is medium-sized (0.01 to 0.1%) within its sample. The rearrangement uses TRBV5-5 and TRBJ2-7; D not certain. CDR3 size: 14 residues. Per germline, CDR1 SGHKS and CDR2 YYEKEE (reference sequence). V lost 4 bases, J lost 5 bases, and 16 bases lay in between. CDR3 nucleotides: TGTGCCAGCAGCCCGATGCTCTTTTTAAACGAGCAGTACTTC. Translating gives CASSPMLFLNEQYF.

CDR3 residues: CASSSGLEAFF. CDR3 coding DNA: TGTGCCAGCAGTTCTGGACTTGAAGCTTTCTTT. The V and J genes are TRBV28 and TRBJ1-1; no reliable D call. This CDR3 has 11 amino acids. Trimming removed 4 bases at V and 7 bases at J, with 7 bases between. The germline V gene encodes CDR1 MDHEN and CDR2 SYDVKM.

The chain links TRBV9 to TRBJ2-2; D possibly uses TRBD1 or TRBD2 (7 bases each). V gave up 7 bases and J gave up 1 base, with 14 bases separating them. The V gene's germline CDR1 is SGDLS and CDR2 YYNGEE. The CDR3 runs 15 residues. This CDR3 reads CASQGGDRNTGELFF. CDR3 in DNA: TGTGCCAGCCAGGGGGGGGACAGGAACACCGGGGAGCTGTTTTTT.

The chain joins TRBV6-1 to TRBJ1-4; D is unclear. CDR1 is MNHNS and CDR2 is SASEGT in the germline V gene. The V end was cut by 4 bases, the J end by 4 bases, with 7 bases between. This CDR3 is built from 13 residues. The CDR3 loop is CASSVTGNEKLFF. CDR3 DNA sequence: TGTGCCAGCAGTGTGACGGGTAATGAAAAACTGTTTTTT.

V is TRBV5-4 and J is TRBJ1-5; D is ambiguous. Trimming shortened V by 0 bases and J by 2 bases, and 0 bases separated the two germline ends. The CDR3 has 12 amino acids. Germline V gene sequence: CDR1 SGHNT, CDR2 YYREEE (reference sequence). The CDR3 here is CASSLGNQPQHF. As DNA, the CDR3 is TGTGCCAGCAGCTTGGGCAATCAGCCCCAGCATTTT.